The 5 T cell receptor beta chains below all came from one sample that was sequenced in a study of cytomegalovirus exposure and HLA in healthy donors (dated by TCRdb to about 2017). Library preparation used the immunoSEQ multiplex PCR assay. The multiplex PCR relied on a mix of 60 forward primers for TCR Vbeta segments and 13 reverse primers for TCR Jbeta segments. The table was pulled from immuneACCESS by TCRdb, which kept in-frame rearrangements only. Such tables lose some clones; where checked, under half of the loss comes from unresolved V genes, and the rest has no known cause. The sample data list some 110,000 clones, and approximately 70% of these were observed just once. Of the sample, about 4.9% is held by the ten largest clones. Sequencing input: PBMCs. These receptors all stem from a man aged 55 to 70 in good health and CMV-seropositive.

The chain's CDR3 is CASTPSGGGTDTQYF. For the CDR3, the DNA is TGTGCCAGCACCCCTAGCGGGGGGGGCACAGATACGCAGTATTTT. This chain joins TRBV6-5 and TRBJ2-3; 12 bases line up with TRBD2. The CDR3 has 15 amino acids. Trimming removed 7 bases from V and 1 base from J; junction bases left unmatched: 3. Per germline, CDR1 MNHEY and CDR2 SVGAGI.

This chain uses TRBV2 with TRBJ2-5, with TRBD2 matching 7 bases. The CDR3 is 14 amino acids. Germline V gene sequence: CDR1 SNHLY, CDR2 FYNNEI. V was pared by 6 bases and J by 5 bases, with 9 bases of the junction left unmatched. The CDR3 is CASRHGGRVETQYF. The CDR3 DNA reads TGTGCCAGCAGACACGGAGGGAGGGTCGAGACCCAGTACTTC.

The CDR3 spells CAISEAPAGGYYEQYF. The CDR3 DNA reads TGTGCCATCAGTGAGGCTCCAGCGGGGGGTTACTACGAGCAGTACTTC. This rearrangement joins TRBV10-3 to TRBJ2-7; 9 nucleotides align to TRBD2. The germline CDR1 and CDR2 sequences are ENHRY and SYGVKD. The CDR3 totals 16 residues. With V trimmed by 2 bases and J by 3 bases, 8 bases remained unmatched.

DNA of the CDR3: TGTGCCAGCATCCCTCGGACAGGGGTGGTCTACGAGCAGTACTTC. It yields the protein CASIPRTGVVYEQYF. This chain links TRBV6-1 with TRBJ2-7; 9 bases match TRBD1. The V gene's germline CDR1 is MNHNS and CDR2 SASEGT. The CDR3 extends over 15 amino acids. The junction had 10 bases not matched to a gene; V was cut back by 7 bases and J by 3 bases.

This clone turned up a few times. The J gene is TRBJ2-1, the V gene TRBV5-1; 16 bases fit TRBD2. Trimming at V came to 0 bases and at J to 9 bases, leaving 6 bases not matched to a gene. This CDR3 is 17 amino acids long. Germline V CDR1 and CDR2: SGHRS, YFSETQ. The CDR3 region has the DNA TGCGCCAGCAGCTTGGCCGAGGGACTAGCGGGGGGGGGTGAGCAGTTCTTC. Encoded protein: CASSLAEGLAGGGEQFF.